This TCR beta chain came from a study of shared clonotypes between healthy human individuals. Study details: The plates for each donor numbered three CD4 naive, three CD4 memory, two CD8 naive and one CD8 memory. General observations from the study: Researchers sampled only blood; tissue repertoires likely differ.

Profiled with immunoSEQ multiplex PCR; TCRdb holds only in-frame clones, not every one. The sample lists over a million clones; about 96% were seen once. Germline lookup yields CDR1 MNHEY and CDR2 SVGAGI. V lost 4 bases, J lost 2 bases, and 4 bases stayed unmatched. The CDR3 runs 14 residues. With respect to this clone: Its antigen is as yet unknown.

Input material: naive CD4+ T cells sorted from blood. As to subset: CD45RA+ positively selected. This chain links TRBV6-5 with TRBJ1-1; TRBD1 matches at 7 bases. The receptor comes from a young man in good health. This CDR3 is CASSWGQPNTEAFF. CDR3 DNA: TGTGCCAGCAGTTGGGGACAGCCCAACACTGAAGCTTTCTTT.